The 29 T cell receptor beta chains reported below all come from one sample, sequenced in a study of radiotherapy plus CTLA-4 blockade in lung cancer. This table comes from immunoSEQ multiplex PCR, and its TCRdb copy is limited to in-frame clones, with some not included. The sample lists under 55,000 clones, roughly 80% occurring once. Sample: peripheral blood, taken from a patient treated with radiotherapy plus ipilimumab. The receptors shown here come from a human donor with non-small cell lung cancer who had a partial response to radiotherapy plus ipilimumab.

The chain couples TRBV6-5 to TRBJ1-1; no clear D gene. Trimming took off 11 bases at V and 0 bases at J, with 16 bases between the two ends. In germline, CDR1 is MNHEY, CDR2 SVGAGI. This CDR3 has 14 amino acids. The CDR3 sequence is CASFLDIVNTEAFF. Written as DNA, the CDR3 is TGTGCCTCCTTCCTCGACATTGTGAACACTGAAGCTTTCTTT.

The chain links TRBV5-1 to TRBJ1-2; D possibly corresponds to TRBD1 (5 bases). The CDR3 has 15 amino acids. CDR1 and CDR2 from the germline V gene are SGHRS and YFSETQ. The V and J ends lost 0 bases and 5 bases respectively, with 14 bases between them. The CDR3 region has the DNA TGCGCCAGCAGCTTGGAGCGGGGCAGCCCTTATGGCTACACCTTC. Protein: CASSLERGSPYGYTF.

The rearrangement joins TRBV6-1 to TRBJ1-5, with 7 bases fitting TRBD1. V shed 5 bases and J 7 bases; nucleotides not matched to a gene: 5. In germline, CDR1 is MNHNS, CDR2 SASEGT. CDR3 length equals 13 residues. The CDR3 region is CASSRQGAQPQHF. CDR3 nucleotide sequence: TGTGCCAGCAGTCGACAGGGCGCGCAGCCCCAGCATTTT.

This rearrangement joins TRBV6-5 to TRBJ2-7, with TRBD1 matching 9 bases. CDR3 length: 14 amino acids. Looked up from germline, CDR1 is MNHEY and CDR2 is SVGAGI. The V gene end was trimmed by 2 bases and the J gene end by 5 bases; junction bases not matched to a gene: 4. Here the CDR3 DNA reads TGTGCCAGCAGTTACGGACAGGGGCGCGACGAGCAGTACTTC. Translating gives CASSYGQGRDEQYF.

This rearrangement joins TRBV5-1 to TRBJ1-1; 8 positions match TRBD1. This CDR3 comprises 15 residues. Unmatched junction bases numbered 7, after V lost 5 bases and J lost 1 base. Germline V gene lookup returns CDR1 SGHRS and CDR2 YFSETQ. The CDR3 here is CASRRAGGSNTEAFF. Here the CDR3 DNA reads TGCGCCAGCAGGCGCGCAGGGGGCTCGAACACTGAAGCTTTCTTT.

The V gene is TRBV5-1, the J gene TRBJ2-5, with D perhaps TRBD2 (6 bases). The CDR3 consists of 12 residues. The ends were cut back, 7 bases at V and 5 bases at J, with 12 bases in the middle. Per the germline V gene, CDR1 is SGHRS and CDR2 is YFSETQ. CDR3 sequence reads: CASSLGRETQYF. The DNA for the CDR3 is TGCGCCAGCTCTCTAGGGAGGGAGACCCAGTACTTC.

The gene calls are TRBV28 and TRBJ1-1, with no clear D. Trimming left V 5 bases short and J 1 base short, with 11 bases between. The CDR3 spans 14 residues. The germline V gene encodes CDR1 MDHEN and CDR2 SYDVKM. The DNA for the CDR3 is TGTGCCAGCAGTCCCTTGAGTGGGAACACTGAAGCTTTCTTT. Translation gives CASSPLSGNTEAFF.

The chain uses TRBV15 and TRBJ2-7; 8 bases match TRBD2. Germline-derived CDR1 and CDR2 are LNHNV and YYDKDF (reference sequence). The CDR3 totals 16 residues. The J segment lost 0 bases and the V segment lost 1 base, leaving 5 bases of the junction unmatched. CDR3: CATSRVRAGDSYEQYF. The CDR3 region has the DNA TGTGCCACCAGCAGAGTTCGAGCGGGGGACTCCTACGAGCAGTACTTC.

V and J are TRBV11-3 and TRBJ2-1; the match to TRBD2 covers 7 bases. Trimming took 5 bases from V and 1 from J; bases not matched to a gene: 5. This CDR3 is built from 15 residues. Germline CDR1 reads SGHNT; CDR2 reads YENEEA. The CDR3 loop reads CASSPQAGSYNEQFF. The CDR3 DNA is TGTGCCAGCAGCCCCCAAGCGGGGTCCTACAATGAGCAGTTCTTC.

V and J are TRBV7-2 and TRBJ2-2; weak D call: TRBD2 (5 bases). Trimming pared 5 bases from V and 5 bases from J, leaving 12 bases between. The CDR3 consists of 14 residues. The germline V gene has CDR1 SGHTA and CDR2 FQGNSA. In nucleotides, the CDR3 is TGTGCCAGCAGCCGTGAGACTACTACCGGGGAGCTGTTTTTT. Protein product: CASSRETTTGELFF.

This clone came up once. The rearrangement links TRBV2 to TRBJ2-3; 12 nucleotides align to TRBD1. The length of the CDR3 is 15 residues. Trimming took 6 bases from V and 4 from J; bases not matched to a gene: 5. The germline CDR1 and CDR2 sequences are SNHLY and FYNNEI. CDR3 DNA sequence: TGTGCCAGCAGCGCCGGGACAGGGGGCTCAGATACGCAGTATTTT. It is translated as CASSAGTGGSDTQYF.

The rearrangement uses TRBV11-3 and TRBJ2-7, with D possibly TRBD1 on 7 matching bases. The germline V gene has CDR1 SGHNT and CDR2 YENEEA. V lost 3 bases to trimming and J lost 7 bases, with 16 bases between them. CDR3 length: 14 amino acids. The CDR3 protein is CASSFAGGMGEQYF. DNA of the CDR3: TGTGCCAGCAGCTTCGCAGGGGGGATGGGAGAGCAGTACTTC.

Only a few counts were recorded for this clone. This chain uses TRBV11-3 with TRBJ2-2, with D perhaps TRBD1 (6 bases). The V gene's germline CDR1 is SGHNT and CDR2 YENEEA. V lost 5 bases, J lost 3 bases, and 7 bases lay in between. The CDR3 is 13 amino acids. The CDR3 reads CASSPGDTGELFF. Here the CDR3 DNA reads TGTGCCAGCAGCCCAGGGGACACCGGGGAGCTGTTTTTT.

This clone came up once. This chain links TRBV27 with TRBJ2-1, with D perhaps matching TRBD2 (6 bases). V lost 5 bases and J lost 6, with 17 bases in between. Germline V gene sequence: CDR1 MNHEY, CDR2 SMNVEV (reference sequence). The CDR3 runs 15 residues. CDR3 sequence: CASSNIRDSVNEQFF. Here the CDR3 DNA reads TGTGCCAGCAGTAATATCCGGGACTCCGTCAATGAGCAGTTCTTC.

This clone was seen only a few times. The gene calls are TRBV6-6 and TRBJ1-1; the match to TRBD1 covers 9 bases. CDR3 size: 15 residues. V gave up 5 bases and J gave up 11 bases; unmatched junction bases: 15. Per the germline V gene, CDR1 is MNHNY and CDR2 is SVGAGI (reference sequence). CDR3 nucleotide sequence: TGTGCCAGCAGTACTGGACAGGGGCCAAATTTTGGTGCTTTCTTT. Protein: CASSTGQGPNFGAFF.

This chain links TRBV15 with TRBJ1-5; D call uncertain. CDR3 length: 16 residues. V lost 0 bases, J lost 3 bases, and 12 bases lay in between. From germline, CDR1 is LNHNV and CDR2 YYDKDF (reference sequence). The CDR3 loop reads CATSRDSSIDNQPQHF. The CDR3 DNA reads as TGTGCCACCAGCAGAGATAGTTCGATCGACAATCAGCCCCAGCATTTT.

V usage is TRBV2 and J usage is TRBJ2-1; 8 nucleotides match TRBD2. With V trimmed by 8 bases and J by 9 bases, 18 bases remained unmatched. Germline V gives CDR1 SNHLY, CDR2 FYNNEI. CDR3 length equals 16 residues. For the CDR3, the DNA is TGTGCCAGCGAAAGACAAACTACCGGGAGGGTAGTTGAGCAGTTCTTC. Translated, it gives CASERQTTGRVVEQFF.

J is TRBJ2-1 and V is TRBV5-1; D gene ambiguous. The CDR3 is made up of 13 amino acids. Germline V gene sequence: CDR1 SGHRS, CDR2 YFSETQ. V was pared by 0 bases and J by 5 bases, with 6 bases between. CDR3 bases: TGCGCCAGCAGCTTGGCCTCGGACAATGAGCAGTTCTTC. It encodes CASSLASDNEQFF. Combining the CDR3 with reference TRBV5-1 and TRBJ2-1 gives the whole variable domain KAGVTQTPRYLIKTRGQQVTLSCSPISGHRSVSWYQQTPGQGLQFLFEYFSETQRNKGNFPGRFSGRQFSNSRSEMNVSTLELGDSALYLCASSLASDNEQFFGPGTRLTVL.

The rearrangement joins TRBV18 to TRBJ2-7; D call uncertain. Germline-derived CDR1 and CDR2 are KGHSH and LQKENI. This CDR3 has 12 amino acids. Trimming pared 6 bases from V and 5 bases from J, leaving 11 bases between. In DNA form, the CDR3 reads TGTGCCAGCTCGCTCGACACCAACGAGCAGTACTTC. Translation: CASSLDTNEQYF. Filled out from reference TRBV18 and TRBJ2-7, the complete variable domain reads NAGVMQNPRHLVRRRGQEARLRCSPMKGHSHVYWYRQLPEEGLKFMVYLQKENIIDESGMPKERFSAEFPKEGPSILRIQQVVRGDSAAYFCASSLDTNEQYFGPGTRLTVT.

The genes are TRBV2 and TRBJ2-7, with D perhaps TRBD1 (5 bases). The CDR3 has 13 residues. Germline CDR1 and CDR2: SNHLY and FYNNEI. The ends were cut back, 3 bases at V and 6 bases at J, with 12 bases in the middle. CDR3 loop: CASSEVGVREQYF. DNA of the CDR3: TGTGCCAGCAGTGAGGTAGGGGTACGCGAGCAGTACTTC.

This chain links TRBV11-2 with TRBJ2-2; 9 positions match TRBD2. The CDR3 totals 16 residues. Germline values: CDR1 SGHAT, CDR2 FQNNGV. V lost 4 bases, J lost 4 bases, and 7 bases stayed unmatched. This CDR3 is CASSSAGGPVTGELFF. CDR3 sequence (DNA): TGTGCCAGCAGCTCCGCGGGGGGGCCGGTCACCGGGGAGCTGTTTTTT.

This clone has just a few counts. The chain joins TRBV18 to TRBJ2-5, with TRBD2 matching 8 bases. Looked up from germline, CDR1 is KGHSH and CDR2 is LQKENI. Germline trimming cut 4 bases from V and 5 bases from J; bases unmatched to any gene: 6. There are 14 residues in the CDR3. This chain's CDR3 is CASSLGGAVETQYF. Here the CDR3 DNA reads TGTGCCAGCTCACTCGGGGGGGCCGTCGAGACCCAGTACTTC.

The gene calls are TRBV5-1 and TRBJ2-6; D is possibly TRBD2 (6 bases). The CDR3 length is 18 residues. The ends were cut back, 6 bases at V and 1 base at J, with 20 bases in the middle. In germline, CDR1 is SGHRS, CDR2 YFSETQ. CDR3 region: CASMKSGPPESGANVLTF. CDR3 sequence (DNA): TGCGCCAGCATGAAGAGCGGGCCCCCGGAATCTGGGGCCAACGTCCTGACTTTC.

The J gene is TRBJ2-5, the V gene TRBV7-2; possible D gene TRBD2, 6 bases. Germline assignment: CDR1 SGHTA and CDR2 FQGNSA. V was trimmed by 5 bases and J by 5 bases, leaving 18 bases between them. The CDR3 consists of 15 residues. The CDR3 loop reads CASSLSSGGRETQYF. CDR3 in DNA: TGTGCCAGCAGCCTCAGTAGCGGAGGTCGGGAGACCCAGTACTTC. Variable domain in full (rest from reference TRBV7-2 and TRBJ2-5): GAGVSQSPSNKVTEKGKDVELRCDPISGHTALYWYRQSLGQGLEFLIYFQGNSAPDKSGLPSDRFSAERTGGSVSTLTIQRTQQEDSAVYLCASSLSSGGRETQYFGPGTRLLVL.

V is TRBV28 and J is TRBJ2-4; 8 nucleotides agree with TRBD2. Germline V gives CDR1 MDHEN, CDR2 SYDVKM. The CDR3 sequence is 15 residues long. Losses at the gene ends were 6 bases for V and 1 base for J; bases not matched to a gene: 5. The CDR3 loop is CASSTGGTAKNIQYF. The CDR3 bases are TGTGCCAGCAGCACGGGAGGGACCGCCAAAAACATTCAGTACTTC.

The V call is TRBV6-5, the J call TRBJ1-5; no definite D call. V shed 6 bases and J shed 7 bases, with 16 bases lying between them. Germline assignment: CDR1 MNHEY and CDR2 SVGAGI. This CDR3 contains 14 residues. CDR3 bases: TGTGCCAGCAGCCTCGGAGGAGGAGGGCAGCCCCAGCATTTT. It yields the protein CASSLGGGGQPQHF.

The chain combines TRBV30 with TRBJ2-1, with D uncertain. Germline V gene data show CDR1 as GTSNPN and CDR2 as SVGIG (reference sequence). V dropped 4 bases and J dropped 11 bases, with 9 bases sitting between them. The CDR3 totals 10 residues. In DNA, the CDR3 is TGTGCCTGGAACCGGGTCCAGCAGTTCTTC. This gives the protein CAWNRVQQFF.

This clone was counted a single time. V gene TRBV28 combines with J gene TRBJ1-2; TRBD1 agrees at 10 bases. This CDR3 has 16 amino acids. CDR1 and CDR2 (germline): MDHEN, SYDVKM. Trimming cost V 11 bases and J 4 bases; bases outside gene matches: 16. The CDR3, as DNA: TGTGCCGCCGAGGGGACAGGGGAACAGTCCGGCTATGGCTACACCTTC. The encoded protein is CAAEGTGEQSGYGYTF.

The J gene is TRBJ1-4, the V gene TRBV27, with 9 bases lining up with TRBD1. Per germline, CDR1 MNHEY and CDR2 SMNVEV (reference sequence). This CDR3 comprises 16 residues. Germline trimming cut 5 bases from V and 5 bases from J; bases unmatched to any gene: 9. As DNA, the CDR3 is TGTGCCAGCAGTCCCTATACCGGGACAGGGAATGAAAAACTGTTTTTT. Translation: CASSPYTGTGNEKLFF.